Sequencing of this T cell receptor (beta chain) was carried out in a study of blood T cells in healthy people across ages. After removal of 5 bases from V and 6 bases from J, the junction contained 14 bases not matched to a gene. In germline, CDR1 is SGHVS, CDR2 FNYEAQ. CDR3 length: 17 amino acids. Together with a sample-barcoded 5' primer, a J-beta primer mix was included in a second PCR lasting about 7 to 11 cycles. TCRdb called the 5' RACE reads again in MiXCR, with one record for every CDR3 protein. Seen here are approximately 790,000 distinct CDR3 sequences, less than 80% observed once, and the top ten hold about a quarter. Study-level results: In long-lived donors, naive CD4+ cell counts and diversity exceeded those of aged donors. Naive and antigen-experienced cells were not separated, limiting conclusive comparison.

Each sample yielded at least 6.5 million isolated PBMCs. This clonotype appeared a few times. Its matching antigen is unknown. The sequenced sample consisted of blood. The J gene is TRBJ2-1, the V gene TRBV7-6; 9 nucleotides match TRBD1. The receptor comes from a man aged 25-45 years in good health. The CDR3 is CASSAQTTGGGRNEQFF. The CDR3 DNA is TGTGCCAGCAGCGCCCAAACGACAGGGGGTGGGCGCAATGAGCAGTTCTTC.